This T cell receptor (beta chain) was obtained from a study of T cells in Graves' hyperthyroidism and ophthalmopathy. The germline CDR1 and CDR2 sequences are SGHDN and FVKESK. This CDR3 has 16 amino acids. V trimming: 0 bases; J trimming: 4 bases; junction bases outside the gene matches: 6. This clonotype showed up just a few times. Regions amplified from RNA transcripts were the TCR beta CDR3 regions. Carried out on the TCR CDR3, a first-round RT-PCR used the HTBI primer set. TCRdb called the multiplex PCR reads again in MiXCR, with one record for every CDR3 protein. The table includes approximately 560,000 distinct CDR3 sequences, 15% to 17% detected once.

The receptor's source is a woman aged 25 to 39 with Graves' hyperthyroidism. This chain links TRBV14 with TRBJ2-3; TRBD2 matches at 8 bases. Material: blood. CDR3 nucleotides: TGTGCCAGCAGCCAAGAGACGACTAGCGTCCCAGATACGCAGTATTTT. The encoded protein is CASSQETTSVPDTQYF.